This T cell receptor (beta chain) was identified during a study of CD8+ T cells in alopecia areata. Findings of the study overall: Especially in alopecia totalis/universalis, lesional scalp showed greater clonality than normal scalp did.

Reverse transcription of extracted RNA yielded cDNA, which provided the sequencing template. The table came from immunoSEQ multiplex PCR; TCRdb's copy has only in-frame clones and leaves some out. In the table there are tens of thousands of clones, approximately 52% of which are singletons. To note about this clone: The target antigen is unknown.

CDR1 and CDR2 from the germline V gene are LGHNA and YSLEER. The CDR3 loop spans 14 amino acids. V was cut by 8 bases and J by 4 bases, with 14 bases left in between. V usage is TRBV4-3 and J usage is TRBJ2-2; D gene ambiguous. The sample comprised NKG2D-high CD8+ T cells sorted from blood. This clonotype was sampled from a human donor with alopecia areata. CDR3 residues: CASGMFWSTGELFF. The CDR3 nucleotides read TGCGCCAGCGGTATGTTCTGGTCCACCGGGGAGCTGTTTTTT.